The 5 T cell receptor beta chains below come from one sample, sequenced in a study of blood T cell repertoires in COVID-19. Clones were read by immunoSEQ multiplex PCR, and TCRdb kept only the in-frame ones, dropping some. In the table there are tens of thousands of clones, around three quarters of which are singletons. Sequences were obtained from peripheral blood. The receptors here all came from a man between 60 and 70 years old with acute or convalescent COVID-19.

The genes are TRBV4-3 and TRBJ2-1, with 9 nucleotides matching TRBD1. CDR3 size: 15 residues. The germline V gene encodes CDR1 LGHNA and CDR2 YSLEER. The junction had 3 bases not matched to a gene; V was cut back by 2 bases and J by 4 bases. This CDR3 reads CASSQRQGGYNEQFF. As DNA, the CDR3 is TGCGCCAGCAGCCAACGACAGGGGGGTTACAATGAGCAGTTCTTC.

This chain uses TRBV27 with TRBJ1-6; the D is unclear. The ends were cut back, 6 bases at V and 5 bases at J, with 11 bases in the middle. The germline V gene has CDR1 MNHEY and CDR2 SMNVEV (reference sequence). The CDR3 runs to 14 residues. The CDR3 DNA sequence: TGTGCCAGCAGCCCCTCGGTTAATAATTCACCCCTCCACTTT. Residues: CASSPSVNNSPLHF.

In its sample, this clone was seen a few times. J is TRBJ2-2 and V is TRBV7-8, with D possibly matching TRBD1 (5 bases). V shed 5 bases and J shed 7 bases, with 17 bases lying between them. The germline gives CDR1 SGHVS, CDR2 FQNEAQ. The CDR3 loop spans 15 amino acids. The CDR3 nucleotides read TGTGCCAGCAGCCCTGGGGCGGTTTCTGACGGGGAGCTGTTTTTT. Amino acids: CASSPGAVSDGELFF.

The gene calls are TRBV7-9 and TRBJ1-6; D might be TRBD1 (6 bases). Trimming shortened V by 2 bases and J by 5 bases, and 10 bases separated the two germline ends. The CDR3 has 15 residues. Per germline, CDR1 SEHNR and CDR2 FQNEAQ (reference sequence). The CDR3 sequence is CASSLRAGDNSPLHF. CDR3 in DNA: TGTGCCAGCAGCTTAAGGGCAGGGGATAATTCACCCCTCCACTTT. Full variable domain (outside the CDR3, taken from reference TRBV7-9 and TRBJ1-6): DTGVSQNPRHKITKRGQNVTFRCDPISEHNRLYWYRQTLGQGPEFLTYFQNEAQLEKSRLLSDRFSAERPKGSFSTLEIQRTEQGDSAMYLCASSLRAGDNSPLHFGNGTRLTVT.

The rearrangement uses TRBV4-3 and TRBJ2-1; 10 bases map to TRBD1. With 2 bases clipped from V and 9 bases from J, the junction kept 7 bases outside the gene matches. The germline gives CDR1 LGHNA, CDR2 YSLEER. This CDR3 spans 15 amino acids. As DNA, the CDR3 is TGCGCCAGCAGCCAACGGGACAGGGGAGTCGGTGAGCAGTTCTTC. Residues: CASSQRDRGVGEQFF.